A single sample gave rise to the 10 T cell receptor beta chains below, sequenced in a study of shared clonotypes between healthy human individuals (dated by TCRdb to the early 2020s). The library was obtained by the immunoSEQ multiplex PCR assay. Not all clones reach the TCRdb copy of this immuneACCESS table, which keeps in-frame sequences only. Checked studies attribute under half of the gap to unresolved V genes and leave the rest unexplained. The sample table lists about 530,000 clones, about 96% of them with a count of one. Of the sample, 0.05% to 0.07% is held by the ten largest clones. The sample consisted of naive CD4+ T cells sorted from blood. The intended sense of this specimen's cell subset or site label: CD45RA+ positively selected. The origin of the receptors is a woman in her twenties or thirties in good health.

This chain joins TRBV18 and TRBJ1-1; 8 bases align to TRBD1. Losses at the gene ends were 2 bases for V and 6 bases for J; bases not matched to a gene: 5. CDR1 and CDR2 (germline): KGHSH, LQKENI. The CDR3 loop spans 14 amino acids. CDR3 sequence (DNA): TGTGCCAGCTCACCAGTCCAGGGGGCGGCTGAAGCTTTCTTT. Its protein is CASSPVQGAAEAFF.

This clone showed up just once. The DNA for the CDR3 is TGCGCCAGCAGTGAGGCTAGTTACACTGAAGCTTTCTTT. It specifies CASSEASYTEAFF. The rearrangement uses TRBV10-1 and TRBJ1-1, with no clear D. There are 13 residues in the CDR3. Trimming stripped 2 bases from V and 3 bases from J, with 7 bases between. CDR1 WNHNN and CDR2 SYGVQD come from the germline V gene (reference sequence).

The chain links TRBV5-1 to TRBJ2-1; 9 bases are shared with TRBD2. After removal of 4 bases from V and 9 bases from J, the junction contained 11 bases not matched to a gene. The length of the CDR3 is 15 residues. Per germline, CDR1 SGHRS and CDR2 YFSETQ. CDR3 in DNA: TGCGCCAGCAGCACGCCGGGACTAGCTTTAGGTGAGCAGTTCTTC. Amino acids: CASSTPGLALGEQFF.

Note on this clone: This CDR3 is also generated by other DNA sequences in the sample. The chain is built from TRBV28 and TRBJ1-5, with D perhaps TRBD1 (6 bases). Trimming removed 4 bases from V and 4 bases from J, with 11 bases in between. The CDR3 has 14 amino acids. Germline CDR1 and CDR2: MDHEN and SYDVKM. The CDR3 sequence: CASSSGGGNQPQHF. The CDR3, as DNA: TGTGCCAGCAGTTCAGGAGGGGGAAATCAGCCCCAGCATTTT. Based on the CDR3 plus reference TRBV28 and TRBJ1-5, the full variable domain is DVKVTQSSRYLVKRTGEKVFLECVQDMDHENMFWYRQDPGLGLRLIYFSYDVKMKEKGDIPEGYSVSREKKERFSLILESASTNQTSMYLCASSSGGGNQPQHFGDGTRLSIL.

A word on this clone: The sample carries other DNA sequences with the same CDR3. The CDR3 DNA reads as TGCGCCAGCAGCTTGACTAGCGGGCAAGAGACCCAGTACTTC. Its protein is CASSLTSGQETQYF. The chain recombines TRBV5-1 with TRBJ2-5, with 9 bases aligning to TRBD2. This CDR3 has 14 amino acids. Looked up from germline, CDR1 is SGHRS and CDR2 is YFSETQ. Trimming cost V 1 base and J 2 bases; bases outside gene matches: 0.

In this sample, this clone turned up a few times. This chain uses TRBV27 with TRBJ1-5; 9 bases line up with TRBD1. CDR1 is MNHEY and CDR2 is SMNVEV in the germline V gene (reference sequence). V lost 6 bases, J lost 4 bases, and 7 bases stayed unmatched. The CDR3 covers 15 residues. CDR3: CASRLDRGSNQPQHF. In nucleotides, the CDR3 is TGTGCCAGCAGGCTAGACAGGGGGTCAAATCAGCCCCAGCATTTT.

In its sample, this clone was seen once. CDR3 nucleotide sequence: TGTGCCAGCAGGGTAGGAGTTATGAACACCGGGGAGCTGTTTTTT. This translates into CASRVGVMNTGELFF. This sequence joins TRBV7-2 and TRBJ2-2, with D uncertain. Germline assignment: CDR1 SGHTA and CDR2 FQGNSA. The V end lost 6 bases, the J end lost 1 base, and 12 bases lay between the germline ends. This CDR3 has 15 amino acids.

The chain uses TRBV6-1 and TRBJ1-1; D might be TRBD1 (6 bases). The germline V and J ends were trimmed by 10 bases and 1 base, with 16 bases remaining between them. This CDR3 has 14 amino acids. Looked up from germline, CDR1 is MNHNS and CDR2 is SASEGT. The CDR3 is CANPAGERNTEAFF. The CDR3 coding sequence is TGTGCCAACCCGGCAGGGGAGCGGAACACTGAAGCTTTCTTT.

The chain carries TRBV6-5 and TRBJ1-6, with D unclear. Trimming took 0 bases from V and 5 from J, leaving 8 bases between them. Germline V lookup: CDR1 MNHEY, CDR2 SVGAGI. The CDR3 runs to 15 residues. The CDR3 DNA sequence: TGTGCCAGCAGTTACTCGAGCCTAAATAATTCACCCCTCCACTTT. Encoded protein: CASSYSSLNNSPLHF.

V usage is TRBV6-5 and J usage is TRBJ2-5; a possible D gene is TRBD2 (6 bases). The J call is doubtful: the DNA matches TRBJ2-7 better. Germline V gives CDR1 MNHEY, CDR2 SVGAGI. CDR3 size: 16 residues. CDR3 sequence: CASSYTASVTSYEQYF. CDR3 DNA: TGTGCCAGCAGTTACACGGCTAGCGTCACCTCCTACGAGCAGTACTTC.